One and the same sample provided the 26 T cell receptor beta chains below, sequenced in a study of vaccination and CD4 T cells after COVID-19. Treatment of the sample: approximately 10-day PBMC culture with coronavirus spike peptide pools or control peptides (ViraFEST assay). These receptors lack a known antigen. Oncomine TCR Beta short-read sequencing was applied to DNA from cultured CD4+ T cells. MiXCR, run by TCRdb on the PCR reads, gives a single entry per CDR3 protein. This table holds about 21,000 distinct CDR3 sequences, 62% found once. The sample here was CD4+ T cells from blood, cultured in vitro, taken before SARS-CoV-2 vaccination. These receptors came from a human donor who received a COVID-19 vaccine.

The chain joins TRBV10-1 to TRBJ1-6, with D perhaps matching TRBD1 (6 bases). CDR1 is WNHNN, CDR2 SYGVQD, per germline (reference sequence). The ends were cut back, 9 bases at V and 7 bases at J, with 13 bases in the middle. This CDR3 has 13 residues. The CDR3 here is CASSGARNSPLHF. The CDR3 bases are TGCGCCAGTTCGGGGGCGAGAAATTCACCCCTCCACTTT.

J is TRBJ1-5 and V is TRBV6-1, with D perhaps TRBD1 (6 bases). CDR3 length: 15 residues. With 4 bases removed from V and 6 bases from J, the gap between germline ends came to 16 bases. Germline CDR1 and CDR2: MNHNS and SASEGT. The CDR3 coding sequence is TGTGCCAGCAGTGCCCACAGGGTAGCCACTCAGCCCCAGCATTTT. Translating it yields CASSAHRVATQPQHF.

The V and J genes are TRBV10-3 and TRBJ1-1; 10 nucleotides line up with TRBD1. CDR1 is ENHRY, CDR2 SYGVKD, per germline. V trimming: 4 bases; J trimming: 1 base; junction bases outside the gene matches: 0. The CDR3 has 14 amino acids. In nucleotides, the CDR3 is TGTGCCATCAGTGGGGACAGGGGGAACACTGAAGCTTTCTTT. Translated: CAISGDRGNTEAFF.

V usage is TRBV7-8 and J usage is TRBJ2-2; the D is unclear. The V end lost 3 bases, the J end lost 2 bases, and 7 bases lay between the germline ends. Germline CDR1 SGHVS, CDR2 FQNEAQ. The CDR3 is 14 residues long. The CDR3 DNA sequence: TGTGCCAGCAGCTTTTCCAGAAACACCGGGGAGCTGTTTTTT. It specifies CASSFSRNTGELFF.

This chain uses TRBV7-9 with TRBJ2-3; weak D call: TRBD1 (7 bases). Germline V gene sequence: CDR1 SEHNR, CDR2 FQNEAQ (reference sequence). The CDR3 covers 17 residues. V shed 2 bases and J shed 7 bases, with 22 bases lying between them. CDR3 in amino acids: CASSLIFGRGEVNTQYF. In nucleotides, the CDR3 is TGTGCCAGCAGCTTAATCTTTGGCAGGGGGGAAGTTAATACGCAGTATTTT.

The chain combines TRBV7-6 with TRBJ1-2; 8 bases line up with TRBD1. Germline V lookup: CDR1 SGHVS, CDR2 FNYEAQ. The CDR3 extends over 14 amino acids. J was trimmed by 0 bases and V by 5 bases; bases with no gene match: 2. CDR3 protein: CASSPTGANYGYTF. In nucleotides, the CDR3 is TGTGCCAGCAGCCCGACAGGGGCTAACTATGGCTACACCTTC.

This chain links TRBV2 with TRBJ1-1; TRBD1 matches at 8 bases. V lost 2 bases, J lost 8 bases, and 1 base stayed unmatched. The CDR3 runs to 12 residues. Germline V gene data show CDR1 as SNHLY and CDR2 as FYNNEI. The CDR3 DNA reads TGTGCCAGCAGTGAATGGACAGGGGAAGCTTTCTTT. Protein: CASSEWTGEAFF.

The rearrangement uses TRBV7-8 and TRBJ2-7, with 7 bases matching TRBD2. Trimming took 5 bases from V and 2 from J; bases not matched to a gene: 9. Per the germline V gene, CDR1 is SGHVS and CDR2 is FQNEAQ. The length of the CDR3 is 15 residues. The CDR3 here is CASSALGGSAYEQYF. The CDR3 DNA sequence: TGTGCCAGCAGCGCCTTGGGGGGGTCGGCCTACGAGCAGTACTTC.

In this sample, this clonotype turned up a few times. CDR3 coding DNA: TGTGCCAGCAGCCCCCTCTCGGGGGGGGCCGGGGAGCTGTTTTTT. It specifies CASSPLSGGAGELFF. The chain links TRBV7-2 to TRBJ2-2, with TRBD2 identical over 8 bases. CDR1 SGHTA and CDR2 FQGNSA come from the germline V gene. The CDR3 loop spans 15 amino acids. Trimming cost V 5 bases and J 6 bases; bases outside gene matches: 8.

This sequence joins TRBV20-1 and TRBJ1-4; 7 nucleotides agree with TRBD1. The length of the CDR3 is 13 residues. The V segment lost 1 base and the J segment 8 bases; nucleotides outside the gene matches: 4. Germline-derived CDR1 and CDR2 are DFQATT and SNEGSKA (reference sequence). For the CDR3, the DNA is TGCAGTGCTAGAGGGGACAGTGAGGAAAAACTGTTTTTT. Protein: CSARGDSEEKLFF.

This chain links TRBV25-1 with TRBJ2-7, with TRBD2 matching over 10 bases. Germline trimming cut 5 bases from V and 2 bases from J; bases unmatched to any gene: 6. The CDR3 spans 15 residues. Germline V gene lookup returns CDR1 MGHDK and CDR2 SYGVNS. CDR3 coding DNA: TGTGCCAGCAGTAGAATAGCGGGGGGAACCTACGAGCAGTACTTC. Translation gives CASSRIAGGTYEQYF.

This chain joins TRBV12-3 or TRBV12-4 and TRBJ1-1; 8 nucleotides match TRBD1. The CDR3 length is 14 residues. With 3 bases clipped from V and 10 bases from J, the junction kept 10 bases outside the gene matches. This CDR3 reads CASSFGQGTVSAFF. DNA of the CDR3: TGTGCCAGCAGTTTCGGACAGGGAACGGTTTCAGCTTTCTTT.

The chain has TRBV19 and TRBJ1-2, with D possibly matching TRBD1 (5 bases). Germline CDR1 and CDR2: LNHDA and SQIVND (reference sequence). The V and J ends lost 8 bases and 0 bases respectively, with 7 bases between them. CDR3 length: 12 amino acids. This chain's CDR3 is CASHRSNYGYTF. In DNA, the CDR3 is TGTGCCAGTCACAGGTCTAACTATGGCTACACCTTC.

This clonotype was observed a single time. The CDR3 spells CASSLNHHRVGETQYF. The DNA of the CDR3 is TGTGCCAGCAGCCTAAACCACCACAGGGTCGGGGAGACCCAGTACTTC. The chain has TRBV7-8 and TRBJ2-5; a possible D gene is TRBD1 (6 bases). Germline CDR1 is SGHVS and CDR2 is FQNEAQ. Trimming took 5 bases from V and 5 from J, leaving 21 bases between them. The CDR3 loop spans 16 amino acids.

The V call is TRBV7-8, the J call TRBJ1-1; D remains unclear. V lost 3 bases, J lost 8 bases, and 7 bases lay in between. This CDR3 is built from 11 residues. Germline assignment: CDR1 SGHVS and CDR2 FQNEAQ. CDR3: CASSLFGEAFF. CDR3 bases: TGTGCCAGCAGCTTGTTCGGGGAAGCTTTCTTT.

V and J are TRBV5-6 and TRBJ2-5; 7 nucleotides agree with TRBD1. Germline CDR1 is SGHDT and CDR2 is YYEEEE. The length of the CDR3 is 13 residues. V lost 4 bases to trimming and J lost 5 bases; unmatched junction nucleotides: 5. The CDR3 nucleotides read TGTGCCAGCAGCGAGACAGGGCGTGAGACCCAGTACTTC. This gives the protein CASSETGRETQYF.

CDR3 nucleotides: TGTGCCAGCAGTTACAGAGGGAATAGCAATCAGCCCCAGCATTTT. Translated, it gives CASSYRGNSNQPQHF. The V and J genes are TRBV6-2 or TRBV6-3 and TRBJ1-5; D ambiguous. Germline V gene data show CDR1 as MNHEY and CDR2 as SVGEGT. This CDR3 is built from 15 residues. V lost 2 bases to trimming and J lost 0 bases, with 8 bases between them.

This clonotype was seen only once. V usage is TRBV6-2 or TRBV6-3 and J usage is TRBJ2-7, with 8 bases identical to TRBD1. The CDR3 has 17 amino acids. With 3 bases clipped from V and 3 bases from J, the junction kept 13 bases outside the gene matches. CDR1 is MNHEY and CDR2 is SVGEGT in the germline V gene. The CDR3 bases are TGTGCCAGCAGTTATTCGAGGACAGGGAGTAGGAACTACGAGCAGTACTTC. Translating it yields CASSYSRTGSRNYEQYF.

Only a few counts were recorded for this clonotype. The chain is built from TRBV7-2 and TRBJ2-2; 8 positions agree with TRBD2. Trimming at V came to 5 bases and at J to 5 bases, leaving 10 bases not matched to a gene. Germline CDR1 reads SGHTA; CDR2 reads FQGNSA. The CDR3 consists of 16 residues. Here the CDR3 reads CASSGGTSLRTGELFF. DNA of the CDR3: TGTGCCAGCAGCGGGGGGACTAGTCTTAGGACCGGGGAGCTGTTTTTT.

Turning to this clonotype: One end of the junction fails to match germline, which may point to a read error. The J gene is TRBJ1-2, the V gene TRBV5-3; 7 bases agree with TRBD1. TRBV5-3 is classed as an ORF, of uncertain function. This CDR3 spans 17 amino acids. The CDR3 region is CASSSTSYYDRAGGYTF. DNA of the CDR3: TGTGCCAGCAGCTCTACCTCCTATTATGACAGGGCGGGTGGCTACACCTTC.

This rearrangement joins TRBV5-4 to TRBJ2-5; D gene ambiguous. The CDR3 has 13 amino acids. Trimming shortened V by 1 base and J by 1 base, and 5 bases separated the two germline ends. Germline lookup yields CDR1 SGHNT and CDR2 YYREEE (reference sequence). Here the CDR3 reads CASSLLRQETQYF. CDR3 sequence (DNA): TGTGCCAGCAGCTTGCTTCGCCAAGAGACCCAGTACTTC.

This clonotype was seen more than once but under ten times. This chain joins TRBV20-1 and TRBJ2-2, with 8 bases aligning to TRBD1. With V trimmed by 0 bases and J by 0 bases, 3 bases remained unmatched. This CDR3 is built from 16 residues. The germline CDR1 and CDR2 sequences are DFQATT and SNEGSKA (reference sequence). CDR3 residues: CSARDAGGANTGELFF. The CDR3 bases are TGCAGTGCTAGAGATGCAGGGGGCGCGAACACCGGGGAGCTGTTTTTT.

The genes are TRBV7-6 and TRBJ2-7; 10 positions agree with TRBD1. The trim removed 1 base at V and 5 bases at J, leaving 8 bases unmatched. Germline V gene lookup returns CDR1 SGHVS and CDR2 FNYEAQ. The CDR3 sequence is 16 residues long. CDR3 amino acids: CASSLEPGQGSHEQYF. CDR3 nucleotide sequence: TGTGCCAGCAGCTTAGAACCGGGACAGGGGTCCCACGAGCAGTACTTC.

The rearrangement joins TRBV19 to TRBJ2-3; 9 bases agree with TRBD2. Germline trimming cut 5 bases from V and 0 bases from J; bases unmatched to any gene: 6. This CDR3 is built from 16 residues. The germline CDR1 and CDR2 sequences are LNHDA and SQIVND (reference sequence). The CDR3 region is CASSAASGASTDTQYF. The CDR3 DNA follows: TGTGCCAGTAGTGCGGCTAGCGGGGCAAGCACAGATACGCAGTATTTT. Variable domain in full (rest from reference TRBV19 and TRBJ2-3): DGGITQSPKYLFRKEGQNVTLSCEQNLNHDAMYWYRQDPGQGLRLIYYSQIVNDFQKGDIAEGYSVSREKKESFPLTVTSAQKNPTAFYLCASSAASGASTDTQYFGPGTRLTVL.

V and J are TRBV6-1 and TRBJ1-2, with no clear D. The V gene lost 0 bases and the J gene lost 5 bases, with 13 bases spanning the gap. Germline V gene data show CDR1 as MNHNS and CDR2 as SASEGT. There are 15 residues in the CDR3. DNA for the CDR3: TGTGCCAGCAGTGAAGCTTCCGGGGAAGGTTATGGCTACACCTTC. As protein: CASSEASGEGYGYTF.

The genes are TRBV7-9 and TRBJ2-7; 7 nucleotides match TRBD1. Germline CDR1 SEHNR, CDR2 FQNEAQ (reference sequence). This CDR3 region has 15 residues. With V trimmed by 3 bases and J by 1 base, 6 bases remained unmatched. This CDR3 reads CASSFLGRGSYEQYF. The CDR3 DNA sequence: TGTGCCAGCAGCTTTCTCGGCAGGGGGTCCTACGAGCAGTACTTC. Based on the CDR3 plus reference TRBV7-9 and TRBJ2-7, the full variable domain is DTGVSQNPRHKITKRGQNVTFRCDPISEHNRLYWYRQTLGQGPEFLTYFQNEAQLEKSRLLSDRFSAERPKGSFSTLEIQRTEQGDSAMYLCASSFLGRGSYEQYFGPGTRLTVT.